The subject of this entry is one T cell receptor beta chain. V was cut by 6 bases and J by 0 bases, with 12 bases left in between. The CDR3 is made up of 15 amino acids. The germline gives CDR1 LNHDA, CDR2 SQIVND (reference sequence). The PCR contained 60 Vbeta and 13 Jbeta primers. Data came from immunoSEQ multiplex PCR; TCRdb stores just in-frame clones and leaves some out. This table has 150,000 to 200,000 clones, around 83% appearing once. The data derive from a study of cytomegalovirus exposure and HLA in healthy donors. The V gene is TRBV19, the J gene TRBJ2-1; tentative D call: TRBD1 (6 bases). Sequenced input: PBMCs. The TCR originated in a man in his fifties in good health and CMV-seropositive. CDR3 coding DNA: TGTGCCAGTAGACGACAGGACACCTCCTACAATGAGCAGTTCTTC. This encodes CASRRQDTSYNEQFF.